This T cell receptor (beta chain) comes out of a study of T cells in Graves' hyperthyroidism and ophthalmopathy. Germline values: CDR1 DFQATT, CDR2 SNEGSKA (reference sequence). The CDR3 covers 13 residues. The trim removed 6 bases at V and 6 bases at J, leaving 5 bases unmatched. Patients aged 18 to 65 had newly diagnosed hyperthyroidism lasting under 2 months. Each diagnosis drew on symptoms, thyroxine, TRAb, thyroid ultrasound and orbital computed tomography findings. TCR beta CDR3 sequences were amplified from RNA transcripts. The HTBI set primed first-round TCR CDR3 RT-PCR. TCRdb independently ran MiXCR on the multiplex PCR reads; one entry per CDR3 protein. Altogether about 290,000 distinct CDR3 sequences are present, about an eighth being singletons, with the ten largest covering roughly 7.5%.

The chain uses TRBV20-1 and TRBJ2-1; TRBD2 matches at 10 bases. The receptor was derived from a woman younger than 45 with Graves' hyperthyroidism that later progressed to Graves' ophthalmopathy. The sequencing sample was made of blood. As DNA, the CDR3 is TGCAGTGCAACCGGACTAGCGGCCAATGAGCAGTTCTTC. It yields the protein CSATGLAANEQFF.